This entry lists 19 T cell receptor beta chains sequenced from one sample in a study of blood T cells in healthy people across ages (dated by TCRdb to between 2014 and 2017). To prepare the library, 5' RACE was applied. The sequencing machine was an Illumina HiSeq 2500. A second PCR of roughly 7 to 11 cycles was performed with a sample-barcoded 5' primer and a J-beta primer mix. TCRdb cleaned the public reads at Q25 with fastp, built clones with MiXCR and kept in-frame beta chains. For every CDR3 protein sequence, its rows merge into one entry that carries the most common genes and DNA. The sample includes 1.5 million to 1.9 million distinct CDR3 sequences, with about 45% observed a single time. Jointly, the top ten make up approximately 4% of the sample. The sample comprised blood. These receptors came from a woman aged 18-29 years in good health.

The chain has TRBV20-1 and TRBJ2-7; TRBD2 aligns across 9 bases. The length of the CDR3 is 13 residues. V was clipped by 6 bases and J by 7 bases; unmatched bases: 10. Looked up from germline, CDR1 is DFQATT and CDR2 is SNEGSKA (reference sequence). As DNA, the CDR3 is TGCAGTGCGCCCATCTCGCGGGAGGGTGAGCAGTACTTC. Amino acids: CSAPISREGEQYF.

This chain links TRBV12-5 with TRBJ2-3, with D perhaps matching TRBD2 (7 bases). Germline V gene sequence: CDR1 LGHNT, CDR2 FRNRAP. The CDR3 runs 14 residues. V lost 7 bases, J lost 1 base, and 12 bases lay in between. The CDR3 is CASARGGGTDTQYF. In DNA, the CDR3 is TGTGCTAGTGCCCGAGGGGGGGGCACAGATACGCAGTATTTT.

Note on this clonotype: A far larger clone is only one base removed, so a read error is likely. This chain links TRBV27 with TRBJ1-1; D is uncertain. Per the germline V gene, CDR1 is MNHEY and CDR2 is SMNVEV (reference sequence). The length of the CDR3 is 13 residues. Trimming pared 6 bases from V and 1 base from J, leaving 9 bases between. In nucleotides, the CDR3 is TGTGCCAGCAGGTTCGGCAGGAACACTGAAGCTTTCTTT. It translates to CASRFGRNTEAFF.

This clonotype was seen at least ten times. V is TRBV27 and J is TRBJ1-2; 7 bases are shared with TRBD1. J was trimmed by 4 bases and V by 4 bases; bases with no gene match: 6. The CDR3 spans 14 residues. Germline V lookup: CDR1 MNHEY, CDR2 SMNVEV (reference sequence). The DNA for the CDR3 is TGTGCCAGCAGTTCGGGGGGACAGACCTATGGCTACACCTTC. It encodes CASSSGGQTYGYTF.

This clonotype came up a few times. The chain carries TRBV24-1 and TRBJ1-5; 9 bases align to TRBD1. This CDR3 contains 16 residues. Germline loops: CDR1 KGHDR, CDR2 SFDVKD. V lost 3 bases and J lost 4; bases outside the gene matches: 6. CDR3 DNA sequence: TGTGCCACCAGTGATCCGACAGGGGGGGGGAATCAGCCCCAGCATTTT. Its translation is CATSDPTGGGNQPQHF.

This rearrangement joins TRBV29-1 to TRBJ1-3, with TRBD1 as a possible D gene (5 bases). CDR3 size: 12 residues. The germline CDR1 and CDR2 sequences are SQVTM and ANQGSEA. V dropped 3 bases and J dropped 3 bases, with 6 bases sitting between them. The DNA of the CDR3 is TGCAGCGTTGAGGGGCATGGAAACACCATATATTTT. Protein sequence: CSVEGHGNTIYF.

This clonotype is a singleton in its sample. The chain is built from TRBV7-8 and TRBJ2-1; TRBD1 might be the D (6 bases). The germline V and J ends were trimmed by 10 bases and 8 bases, with 18 bases remaining between them. Germline V CDR1 and CDR2: SGHVS, FQNEAQ. The CDR3 spans 13 residues. CDR3 sequence reads: CATRTEGGDEQFF. For the CDR3, the DNA is TGTGCCACTCGGACAGAGGGCGGCGATGAGCAGTTCTTC.

In its sample, this clonotype was seen a few times. The chain carries TRBV6-1 and TRBJ2-5; D is undetermined. Germline V gene lookup returns CDR1 MNHNS and CDR2 SASEGT. Trimming stripped 3 bases from V and 11 bases from J, with 19 bases between. This CDR3 region has 14 residues. CDR3 nucleotides: TGTGCCAGCAGTGATTCAACTGTCTACAATGAGCAGTACTTC. Protein product: CASSDSTVYNEQYF.

This clonotype occurred once. The chain uses TRBV20-1 and TRBJ2-2, with a weak D call TRBD1 (6 bases). V lost 5 bases and J 4 bases, leaving 14 bases between the germline ends. This CDR3 is 14 amino acids long. Per the germline V gene, CDR1 is DFQATT and CDR2 is SNEGSKA (reference sequence). For the CDR3, the DNA is TGCAGTGCTCAGGGGACAAGCGTCACCGGGGAGCTGTTTTTT. Residues: CSAQGTSVTGELFF.

The gene calls are TRBV7-2 and TRBJ1-5; tentatively, D is TRBD1 (5 bases). The CDR3 is 13 residues long. Germline loops: CDR1 SGHTA, CDR2 FQGNSA. V lost 5 bases and J 5 bases, leaving 10 bases between the germline ends. CDR3 region: CASSGDRYQPQHF. As DNA, the CDR3 is TGTGCCAGCAGCGGGGACCGGTATCAGCCCCAGCATTTT.

This clonotype showed up just a few times. The rearrangement uses TRBV6-4 and TRBJ2-5; D not resolved. Germline V CDR1 and CDR2: MRHNA, SNTAGT. The V end lost 3 bases, the J end lost 11 bases, and 16 bases lay between the germline ends. The CDR3 length is 13 residues. Here the CDR3 reads CASSERSFNEQYF. The CDR3, as DNA: TGTGCCAGCAGTGAACGGTCTTTCAATGAGCAGTACTTC.

The rearrangement uses TRBV6-8 and TRBJ2-7; TRBD1 matches at 7 bases. This CDR3 region has 15 residues. V lost 2 bases and J lost 3; bases outside the gene matches: 7. CDR1 and CDR2 from the germline V gene are MNHGY and SAAAGT. For the CDR3, the DNA is TGTGCCAGCAGTTACACTCGACAGGGCAACTACGAGCAGTACTTC. This translates into CASSYTRQGNYEQYF.

The CDR3 loop reads CSARDIQPLTNEKLFF. The CDR3, as DNA: TGCAGTGCTAGAGATATACAGCCCCTAACTAATGAAAAACTGTTTTTT. The chain joins TRBV20-1 to TRBJ1-4; no firm D call. There are 16 residues in the CDR3. Germline lookup yields CDR1 DFQATT and CDR2 SNEGSKA (reference sequence). V was cut by 0 bases and J by 1 base, with 12 bases left in between.

The CDR3 region has the DNA TGTGCCAGCTTCTCGGGACAGATCACCGGGGAGCTGTTTTTT. Protein: CASFSGQITGELFF. The genes are TRBV2 and TRBJ2-2, with TRBD1 identical over 7 bases. Per the germline V gene, CDR1 is SNHLY and CDR2 is FYNNEI. J was trimmed by 4 bases and V by 8 bases; bases with no gene match: 7. The CDR3 length is 14 residues.

The chain uses TRBV11-2 and TRBJ2-5; TRBD2 matches 10 bases. The V segment lost 1 base and the J segment 5 bases; nucleotides outside the gene matches: 10. From germline, CDR1 is SGHAT and CDR2 FQNNGV. This CDR3 contains 17 residues. DNA of the CDR3: TGTGCCAGCAGCTTAGTTAGAAGCGGGAGGGCTTTGGAGACCCAGTACTTC. Translated: CASSLVRSGRALETQYF.

The chain is built from TRBV20-1 and TRBJ1-5, with D possibly TRBD1 on 6 matching bases. Trimming removed 1 base at V and 9 bases at J, with 13 bases between. Germline assignment: CDR1 DFQATT and CDR2 SNEGSKA (reference sequence). This CDR3 comprises 13 residues. The CDR3 spells CSARVQGQAPQHF. The DNA of the CDR3 is TGCAGTGCTAGAGTACAGGGTCAAGCGCCCCAGCATTTT.

This clonotype was picked up a small number of times. The chain recombines TRBV4-3 with TRBJ2-7; TRBD2 is a possible D gene (5 bases). V lost 1 base and J 5 bases, leaving 9 bases between the germline ends. Per the germline V gene, CDR1 is LGHNA and CDR2 is YSLEER. The CDR3 is 13 amino acids. This CDR3 reads CASSQADGNEQYF. CDR3 DNA: TGCGCCAGCAGCCAAGCGGACGGGAACGAGCAGTACTTC.

This clonotype was seen ten or more times. The chain recombines TRBV27 with TRBJ2-7; a possible D gene is TRBD2 (5 bases). CDR1 MNHEY and CDR2 SMNVEV come from the germline V gene (reference sequence). V dropped 2 bases and J dropped 2 bases, with 10 bases sitting between them. The CDR3 is made up of 14 amino acids. The CDR3: CASSLGGSTYEQYF. The CDR3 DNA sequence: TGTGCCAGCAGTTTAGGCGGGTCTACCTACGAGCAGTACTTC.

There are a few counts of this clonotype. The chain uses TRBV3-1 and TRBJ1-5; tentatively, D is TRBD1 (6 bases). Germline assignment: CDR1 LGHDT and CDR2 YNNKEL (reference sequence). Trimming pared 1 base from V and 7 bases from J, leaving 11 bases between. This CDR3 has 14 amino acids. DNA of the CDR3: TGTGCCAGCAGCCAAGCAGGGGCGCGACAGCCCCAGCATTTT. Translating it yields CASSQAGARQPQHF.